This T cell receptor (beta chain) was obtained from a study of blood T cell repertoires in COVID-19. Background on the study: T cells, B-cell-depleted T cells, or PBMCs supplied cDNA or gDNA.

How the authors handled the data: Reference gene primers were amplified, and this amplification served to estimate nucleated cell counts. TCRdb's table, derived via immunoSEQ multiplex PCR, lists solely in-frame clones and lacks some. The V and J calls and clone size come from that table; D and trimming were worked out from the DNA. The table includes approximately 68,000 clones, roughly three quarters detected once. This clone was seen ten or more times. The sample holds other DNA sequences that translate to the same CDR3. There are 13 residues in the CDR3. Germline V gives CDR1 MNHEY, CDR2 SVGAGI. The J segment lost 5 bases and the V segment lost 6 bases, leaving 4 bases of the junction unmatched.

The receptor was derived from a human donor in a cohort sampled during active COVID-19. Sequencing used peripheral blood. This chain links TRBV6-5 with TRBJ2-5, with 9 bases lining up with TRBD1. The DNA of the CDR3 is TGTGCCAGCAGCCGGGACAGGGATGAGACCCAGTACTTC. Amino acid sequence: CASSRDRDETQYF.